What follows are 3 T cell receptor beta chains derived from one specimen sequenced in a study of control samples from healthy donors and cancer patients. The table came from immunoSEQ multiplex PCR; TCRdb's copy has only in-frame clones and leaves some out. The data show about 72,000 clones, roughly 92% seen once. Sample: blood. All receptors come from a woman aged 55 to 70 in good health.

The chain employs TRBV12-3 or TRBV12-4 and TRBJ2-3; tentative D call: TRBD2 (5 bases). The CDR3 is made up of 13 amino acids. Deletions cut 3 bases from V and 4 bases from J, with 8 bases between. CDR3 protein: CASSLGVSDTQYF. The CDR3 DNA reads as TGTGCCAGCAGTTTGGGAGTTTCAGATACGCAGTATTTT.

This chain links TRBV13 with TRBJ2-1; 11 nucleotides line up with TRBD2. With 4 bases clipped from V and 4 bases from J, the junction kept 6 bases outside the gene matches. CDR1 is PRHDT, CDR2 FYEKMQ, per germline (reference sequence). CDR3 length: 16 residues. In nucleotides, the CDR3 is TGTGCCAGCAGCTCCAGGGGACTAGCGGCGTACAATGAGCAGTTCTTC. As protein: CASSSRGLAAYNEQFF.

The rearrangement uses TRBV11-2 and TRBJ2-5, with 8 bases that match TRBD2. This CDR3 contains 17 residues. Looked up from germline, CDR1 is SGHAT and CDR2 is FQNNGV. J gave up 5 bases and V 1 base, and 12 bases lay outside the gene matches. The CDR3 DNA sequence: TGTGCCAGCAGCTTAGGGGTGGCAGCGGGAGATTGGGAGACCCAGTACTTC. Its protein is CASSLGVAAGDWETQYF.